The source of this TCR beta chain is a study of TET2 disruption in CD19-targeted CAR T cells. Treatment here: autologous CTL019 cells: CD19 CAR with 4-1BB and CD3 zeta domains. The CD19 CAR carried TCR zeta and 4-1BB signaling domains. CTL019 was manufactured from peripheral blood T cells obtained by leukapheresis. As concerns this clone: Its target is unknown. The read halts 3 residues ahead of the CDR3 end, with the missing end drawn from the germline J gene.

Clones were sequenced by immunoSEQ multiplex PCR, and TCRdb holds only the in-frame ones, with some missing. This repertoire includes about 30,000 clones. The CDR3 extends over 13 amino acids. The germline gives CDR1 MGHRA, CDR2 YSYEKL. The chain employs TRBV4-1 and TRBJ1-2; D perhaps matches TRBD1 (6 bases). Here the sequenced sample was CD8- CAR+ T cells sorted from cultured blood T cells, taken for CD19 CAR T cell therapy. Subset denoted: CD8-negative CAR-positive T cells from the infusion product. The sequence came from a man between 65 and 79 years old with chronic lymphocytic leukemia. The part of the CDR3 DNA that was read is TGCGCCAGCAGCCAAGCTACAGGGAAAGGC. Amino acids: CASSQATGKG. The full CDR3 is CASSQATGKGYTF.